This TCR beta chain was sequenced during a study of cytomegalovirus exposure and HLA in healthy donors (dated by TCRdb to 2015 to 2018). As for the study more broadly: An earlier analysis of approximately 640 of the donors reported roughly 270 Gb of sequence data and 117 million unique TCR beta sequences from approximately 180 million T cells. About five DR-DQ haplotypes were handled as single units for association and clustering because linkage in the cohort was strong. The study was designed to test whether signatures of past pathogen exposure could be identified by cataloging public T cell receptors. All discovery cohort repertoires had been generated using a single sequencing platform. Rather than drawing on any new phenotypic data, the later analysis identified candidate immune exposures from TCR beta sequences and the way those sequences occurred across donors. High-throughput TCR immunosequencing, statistical association of individual TCRs with disease status, and machine learning were combined to predict cytomegalovirus infection status. In an earlier analysis of 500 to 650 of the donors, high-throughput TCR beta sequencing was used to judge whether each TCR beta V gene segment behaved as functional or pseudogenic. Donor age, sex, ethnicity and CMV serostatus were compiled together with the repertoire data. The number of typed donors differed by locus: about 620-630 for A, B, C, DRB1 and DQB1; approximately 530 for DQA1; over 600 for DPA1; and 400 to 480 for DPB1. Around 330 gigabases of sequencing data and 70 million to 100 million unique TCR sequences made up an early release that covered approximately 700 HLA-typed donors. On average, 235,054 unique TCR beta nucleotide sequences were sequenced per donor among 398 genotyped donors of the cohort, with about 19% of those sequences being non-productive. Both class I and class II loci were covered by HLA typing, at four-digit resolution. Among the roughly 370 genotyped donors, approximately 76% belonged to the genetic ancestry cluster associated with self-reported Caucasian donors. Genome-wide SNP genotypes for about 55% of the roughly 670 donors were used in a later genetic analysis, which treated that subset as a discovery cohort. In a later analysis, previously published TCR beta repertoires from hundreds of donors were re-analyzed and high-resolution HLA genotyping was added so that TCR occurrence patterns could be studied. Along with the roughly 700-subject first cohort, a separate validation cohort of over a hundred different subjects was used. The T cell repertoires of 670 or so subjects were profiled by immunosequencing and related to cytomegalovirus serostatus.

Libraries came from the immunoSEQ multiplex PCR assay. The multiplex PCR relied on a mix of 60 forward primers for TCR Vbeta segments and 13 reverse primers for TCR Jbeta segments. The CDR3 region of rearranged TCR beta genes was amplified from genomic DNA with a multiplex PCR assay. The amplified TCR beta libraries were sequenced on the Illumina HiSeq System as 87-base-pair reads. Per the original workflow: A later analysis counted tens of millions of unique TCR beta chains across the 650 to 800 repertoires, and 10 million to 11 million of these chains were shared by at least two donors. A nearest-neighbor algorithm error-corrected the raw reads and collapsed the reads into unique sequences, merging closely related sequences to remove PCR and sequencing errors. Alignment of CDR3 sequences to IMGT reference sequences was used to assign V, D and J gene segments. For a sequence to be retained, a match of at least six nucleotides to both a V gene segment and a J gene segment was required. A rearrangement was called productive if the CDR3 had no stop codons and remained in frame with V and J, and every other rearrangement was called non-productive. CDR3 was defined according to IMGT convention as the region running from the second conserved V-encoded cysteine to the conserved J-encoded phenylalanine. The earlier analysis of 550 to 650 of the donors excluded any sequence lacking an unambiguous match to a single V gene segment. An earlier analysis of almost 600 of the donors classified V segments as functional when productive rearrangements were above 56.7% and as segregating when the standard deviation between donors was above 5%. A statistical classification framework was built to diagnose cytomegalovirus status from the catalog of TCR beta chain sequences. In a later analysis, TCR nucleotide sequences were compared against IMGT/GENE-DB human TR gene sequences so that V and J genes could be assigned. In a later analysis, CDR3 sequences and most-parsimonious VDJ recombination scenarios were assigned using the TCRdist pipeline. In a later analysis, every TCR beta chain was defined by the combination of its CDR3 amino acid sequence and its V-gene family, and reads without a unique V-gene family were dropped. As a way to deal with suspected cross-contamination and a sequencing artifact, a later analysis dropped approximately 590 nucleotide sequences that were highly shared and had low generation probability. For each public chain, a later analysis derived a clonal expansion index from normalized ranks of inferred template counts within each repertoire. In a later analysis, generation probabilities were computed with a VDJ recombination model fitted to out-of-frame rearrangements, and the resulting probabilities were checked against IGoR. In a later analysis, hypergeometric tests were used to score TCR-TCR, TCR-HLA and TCR-CMV co-occurrence, with a repertoire-size bias correction applied to TCR pairs. A later analysis estimated false discovery rates by permuting HLA or CMV assignments 20 times. In a later analysis, co-occurring TCRs were grouped using DBSCAN, with TCRdist sequence similarity added in when clustering inside HLA-allele-positive subsets. For co-occurrence clustering, repertoires with fewer than 30,000 or more than 120,000 public chains were excluded, along with roughly 5 repertoires with anomalous nucleotide sharing. TCRdb took this table from immuneACCESS and kept in-frame rearrangements with V and J called. Such tables lack part of the clones; where checked against another copy, unresolved V genes explain under half of the gap, and the rest is unexplained. V, J and clone size are taken as reported in that table, and D and trimming were inferred from the DNA itself. The sample table holds over 100,000 clones, of which approximately 60% were seen once. About 2.2% of the sample belongs to the ten largest clones.

There are a few counts of this clone. What this receptor recognizes is not known. No qualities accompany the bases; no much larger clone lies one base away. CDR3 length: 14 amino acids, cysteine to phenylalanine. Only the CDR3 part of the read is kept: 42 bases, read in frame from the first base. Taken from the germline V gene, the CDR1 and CDR2 loops are SGHTS and YDEGEE. V is shortened by 5 bases, J by 0 bases, and the region joining them spans 12 bases. Findings and caveats that apply to the study as a whole: Correlated functional status among segregating V segments might reflect linkage disequilibrium, but an unknown experimental factor could not be ruled out. A few of the identified cytomegalovirus-associated TCR beta chains were confirmed in vitro to be specific for cytomegalovirus antigens. Because counts were too low, about 15 rarely observed V segments, including chromosome 9 orphons, were left out of the earlier analysis of a few hundred of the donors. Compared with the roughly 670-donor mean, donors in an Asian-associated ancestry cluster had fewer N-insertions in productive TCRs, according to a later genetic analysis. Most TCR sequences were seen in very few donors, while some public TCRs were found in many individuals. A further reported finding was that TCR beta sequences accurately predicted the HLA-A and HLA-B alleles for most subjects in the first cohort. According to a later analysis, parvovirus B19, influenza, CMV and Epstein-Barr virus appeared linked to several top co-occurrence clusters. At a false discovery rate of 0.05, a later analysis linked 15,000 to 20,000 TCR beta sequences to specific HLA alleles. A later analysis found that TCR association rates varied across HLA loci, with DRB1 alleles showing the most associated TCRs and HLA-C alleles the fewest. It was suggested by the authors that the approach could potentially be generalized to other disease states and immunological phenotypes. In both the original and validation cohorts, the classifier was reported to diagnose cytomegalovirus status with high specificity and sensitivity. V-gene and J-gene trimming of TCR beta chains was associated with a missense DCLRE1C variant in a later genetic analysis, and the association was replicated in an independent cohort. Most CMV-associated TCR beta chains appeared to be HLA-restricted in a later analysis, and the HLA associations seemed to be driven largely by CMV exposure. Some IMGT-functional V segments, including TRBV6-2 and TRBV6-3, could not be distinguished by the 87-base-pair reads and were therefore excluded. In this cohort, only TCR beta chains were sequenced, and detectable features were limited by the absence of alpha or paired-chain data. Broadly in line with IMGT annotations, most TCR beta V segments showed up in productive rearrangements about 87% or about 30% of the time in an earlier analysis of around 550 of the donors. The study listed 150 to 200 TCR beta chains as associated with cytomegalovirus. Presence/absence analyses assumed roughly uniform sequencing depth across donors, an assumption that may not hold. Compared with equally common non-associated chains, HLA-associated TCR beta chains in a later analysis were more clonally expanded and had lower generation probabilities. Strong co-occurrence of HLA alleles, especially DR and DQ, made assigning TCR associations to individual alleles difficult. Because some donors lacked HLA typing at each locus, the association tests relied only on the typed subset. Immune exposure information for the cohort was limited to CMV serostatus. A group of highly shared sequence variants was considered likely to be a technical artifact of the sequencing pipeline.

The cohort was made up of roughly 670 healthy bone marrow donors. All cohort members were sampled while nominally healthy, although unrecorded immune exposures were likely present. The donor was CMV seronegative and was included in the group of around 320 seronegative cohort members. Each donor provided a peripheral blood sample, and peripheral blood mononuclear cells were used for TCR beta sequencing. The Qiagen DNeasy Blood Extraction Kit was used to extract genomic DNA from the blood cell samples. The receptor was derived from a young woman in good health and CMV-seronegative. The chain links TRBV5-8 with TRBJ2-7, with the D gene too uncertain to name. What was sequenced was PBMCs. The sequence in DNA is TGTGCCAGCAGTACTCTCAGGAACTCCTACGAGCAGTACTTC. It codes for CASSTLRNSYEQYF.